This T cell receptor (beta chain) was retrieved from a study of T cells expressing NK-cell markers (dated by TCRdb to 2019 to 2021). About the study as a whole: In sorted CD3+CD56+NKG2C+, CD3+CD56+NKG2C- and CD3+CD56-NKG2C+ T-cell subsets from several donors, TCR beta-chain repertoires were profiled. Seven of the eight sequenced donors were HCMV-seropositive and one was HCMV-seronegative. The eight sequenced donors were randomly selected healthy volunteers, three men and five women. The libraries were sequenced on Illumina HiSeq 2000/2500, MiSeq or NextSeq, producing 2 x 150 bp reads.

Including the terminal cysteine and phenylalanine, the CDR3 comprises 15 residues. A DNA sequence was not provided. According to the germline V gene (reference sequence), CDR1 reads SEHNR and CDR2 reads FQNEAQ. A word on this clonotype: Its recognized antigen is unknown.

Points the paper makes about the study in general: Whether the expanded NKG2C-expressing T cell clones were specific for HCMV antigens remained unclear. Those dominant clonotypes were again the most abundant among CD3+CD56-NKG2C+ cells in a few donors, at roughly 25-65%. For about 6 donors, the dominant CD3+CD56+NKG2C+ clonotypes were among the top 10 CD8+ clonotypes and accounted for roughly 1.0-7.5% of CD8+ T cells.

A commercial ELISA kit detecting HCMV-specific IgG in serum was used to determine HCMV serostatus. Ficoll density gradient centrifugation was used to isolate peripheral blood mononuclear cells from blood. The sequencer was an Illumina HiSeq 2000. TCR beta cDNA libraries were made by 5'RACE template switching that added a universal primer site and unique molecular identifiers. cDNA synthesis was primed from the TCR beta constant segment and was followed by two successive PCR amplification steps. The authors' analysis ran thus. Reads were demultiplexed and grouped by UMI with MIGEC, and clonotypes were assembled and quantified with MiTCR. To exclude erroneous sequences, only TCR cDNA sequences supported by at least two reads were retained. The tcR package was used for downstream repertoire analysis, and clonotypes were matched between fractions using CDR3 nucleotide sequence together with V segment. VDJmatch was used to annotate antigen specificity against VDJdb, with one amino acid substitution in CDR3 permitted. TCRdb reprocessed the reads and assigns one entry to each CDR3 protein sequence, leaving out DNA. Here the V and J calls rest on TCRdb's processing, not on the authors' analysis. The sample table holds a few hundred thousand distinct CDR3 sequences. The ten top clones hold about 0.39% of the sample.

This clonotype was obtained from a young man in good health. Donor details come from another sample of the same person, matched by shared clones. The rearrangement joined TRBV7-9 to TRBJ2-2. The material sequenced was blood T cells: a sorted CD56 or NKG2C T cell subset, CD4+ or CD8+ T cells, or bulk PBMC T cells (not recorded which). CDR3 protein: CASSYSGMNTGELFF.